This TCR beta chain was sequenced during a study of T cells in Graves' hyperthyroidism and ophthalmopathy (dated by TCRdb to about 2019). For the study in its entirety: Peripheral blood samples were taken at the time of initial diagnosis, prior to any treatment. Whether ophthalmopathy could be predicted prospectively was tested in an independent validation cohort made up of under 20 hyperthyroidism patients plus 17 patients who later progressed to ophthalmopathy. To identify distinguishing TCR V-J signatures, a discovery cohort of roughly 100 patients was used, comprising under 45 with Graves' ophthalmopathy and some 60 with stable Graves' hyperthyroidism. The 100 discovery patients were randomly split 7:3 into training and test sets. In addition, the study compared T-cell repertoires in thyroid tissue and in blood from roughly 6 Graves' hyperthyroidism patients. After blood sampling, hyperthyroidism patients were treated with methimazole at a starting dose of 30 mg daily, and ophthalmopathy patients were treated with high-dose intravenous methylprednisolone. The paper describes TCR Vbeta CDR3 sequencing of 140 or so peripheral blood samples, made up of about 40 ophthalmopathy patients, around 78 hyperthyroidism patients and about 17 progressor patients.

Study-wide conclusions, independent of this receptor: In validation, progression to ophthalmopathy was predicted by the model with 65% to 71% sensitivity and just over 72% specificity, a median of roughly 6 months before onset. No statistical method was used to fix the sample size in advance, and group allocation was not hidden from the investigators. Most expanded thyroid clonotypes (frequency above 0.001) were also found in blood, which suggests that blood repertoires may mirror thyroid immune responses. Ophthalmopathy was separated from stable hyperthyroidism by a 13 V-J signature model, with 85% to 90% sensitivity and about 81% specificity obtained in cross-validation and 80%/75% obtained in testing.

Amplification of TCR beta CDR3 regions was carried out from RNA transcripts. The TCR CDR3 was subjected to a first round of RT-PCR using the HTBI primer set and the Qiagen OneStep RT-PCR kit. A second multiplex PCR round built the libraries, followed by size selection and purification. Paired-end sequencing of the libraries was performed with 100 bp reads on an Illumina HiSeq2000. The original pipeline was this. SOAPnuke was used to process the raw data, with reads discarded if the reads contained adapters or uncalled bases, had a mean Phred below 15, or lacked an exact constant-primer or identifier match. High-quality paired reads were merged using COPE v1.2.5, and each unique nucleotide sequence was defined as a clonotype. Clonotypes were aligned to IMGT TRBV, TRBD and TRBJ reference segments using MiTCR v1.1. The analysis included only V-J combinations with a frequency above 0.0001, which together covered more than 99% of the repertoires. The TCS score was defined as F50 (clonal expansion) divided by E x V (chaos), with BLOSUM62-based TCRdist calculated between CDR3 peptides within each V-J. Welch's t-statistics and random forest reduced some 510 V-J features to roughly 13, which were used in a naive Bayes classifier (R e1071). TCRdb redid the processing of the public reads, applying fastp at Q25 and MiXCR, and retained in-frame beta chains. Each CDR3 protein gets just one entry, which takes the most common genes and DNA from the rows behind it. The V and J calls come from TCRdb's annotation, not from the publication. A total of about 480,000 distinct CDR3 sequences appear in this sample, about 20% of them only once. Of the sample, about 49% is held by the ten largest clones.

This clonotype was seen a few times. This clone's antigen is unknown. One base away there is no much larger clone; base qualities are not given. In the ophthalmopathy patients, disease was moderately to severely active, with a Clinical Activity Score of 3 or more, a NOSPECS grade of 4 or more, and a duration of less than 3 months. Exclusion was applied to patients with uncontrolled infections, other autoimmune diseases, pregnancy or lactation. Diagnoses were established on the basis of clinical symptoms, serum thyroxine and TRAb, thyroid ultrasound, and orbital computed tomography. PBMCs were separated from roughly 10 ml of fresh peripheral blood using Ficoll-Paque density gradient centrifugation. Total RNA was extracted with Trizol reagent, and quality was checked on an Agilent 2100 Bioanalyzer. The specimen was blood. This TCR came from a woman aged 70-85 years with Graves' ophthalmopathy.

The sequenced DNA: TGTGCCACCGGGAGCCAAAGGGATAATGAAAAACTGTTTTTT. Its translation reads: CATGSQRDNEKLFF. The sequence links TRBV10-3 to TRBJ1-4; no D segment can be confidently identified. Relative to germline, V is 10 bases shorter and J is 4 bases shorter, with 16 bases between their ends. Based on the germline V gene, the CDR1 and CDR2 sequences are ENHRY and SYGVKD. The CDR3 goes from the cysteine to the phenylalanine over 14 residues. Only CDR3 DNA remains: 42 bases, in frame from the first base.